These T cell receptor beta chains were read from a single sample in a study of CD8+ T cells in alopecia areata. Using immunoSEQ multiplex PCR, the repertoire was profiled, and TCRdb retains in-frame clones only, with some absent. The repertoire holds 150,000 to 180,000 clones, with about 53% as singletons. Sample: CD8+ T cells sorted from blood, taken at week 0. The source is a human donor with alopecia areata. The CDR3 runs from the conserved cysteine through the conserved F or W. D genes are given only for firm matches. The size of a clone is reported for some rows only, either as once, few or many, or as a class for expanded clones.

j_call clone_size cdr3_length d_call v_call cdr3_aa cdr3_nt
TRBJ1-2 - 13 - TRBV6-4 CASSEIQGSGYTF TGTGCCAGCAGTGAAATACAGGGTTCTGGCTACACCTTC
TRBJ1-5 - 13 - TRBV6-5 CASSYRESQPQHF TGTGCCAGCAGTTACAGGGAGAGTCAGCCCCAGCATTTT
TRBJ2-5 - 16 - TRBV11-2 CASSLSYGRDQETQYF TGTGCCAGCAGCTTAAGTTATGGCAGAGATCAAGAGACCCAGTACTTC
TRBJ1-4 - 13 - TRBV30 CAWSEGGGEKLFF TGTGCCTGGAGTGAGGGGGGAGGTGAAAAACTGTTTTTT
TRBJ2-3 - 11 - TRBV2 CASRLTDTQYF TGTGCCAGCAGGCTCACAGATACGCAGTATTTT
TRBJ2-3 - 17 TRBD2 TRBV15 CATSRPGTSGGAGTQYF TGTGCCACCAGCAGACCCGGGACTAGCGGGGGGGCCGGTACGCAGTATTTT
TRBJ1-5 few 15 - TRBV19 CASSRASESNQPQHF TGTGCCAGTAGTAGGGCGAGTGAGAGCAATCAGCCCCAGCATTTT
TRBJ2-3 - 17 TRBD2 TRBV7-9 CASSLDRTSGGTDTQYF TGTGCCAGCAGCTTAGATAGGACTAGCGGGGGCACAGATACGCAGTATTTT
TRBJ2-3 few 15 TRBD2 TRBV11-2 CASSLKAGGRDTQYF TGTGCCAGCAGCTTGAAAGCGGGGGGGCGAGATACGCAGTATTTT
TRBJ1-1 - 15 TRBD1 TRBV19 CASSFRDRGNTEAFF TGTGCCAGTAGTTTCCGGGACAGGGGGAACACTGAAGCTTTCTTT
TRBJ1-4 - 11 - TRBV30 CAWSLDEKLFF TGTGCCTGGAGTTTAGATGAAAAACTGTTTTTT
TRBJ2-3 few 14 TRBD2 TRBV10-3 CAVCSGGWTDTQYF TGTGCCGTCTGTAGCGGGGGATGGACAGATACGCAGTATTTT
TRBJ2-5 - 15 TRBD1 TRBV25-1 CASSVRDRGKETQYF TGTGCCAGCAGTGTCCGGGACAGGGGAAAAGAGACCCAGTACTTC
TRBJ2-1 few 13 - TRBV11-2 CASSDKPDNEQFF TGTGCCAGCAGCGACAAGCCCGACAATGAGCAGTTCTTC
TRBJ2-7 few 14 - TRBV7-6 CASSGGSSSYEQYF TGTGCCAGCAGTGGGGGATCTAGCTCCTACGAGCAGTACTTC
TRBJ1-6 - 14 - TRBV5-1 CASSWGDYNSPLHF TGCGCCAGCAGCTGGGGGGATTATAATTCACCCCTCCACTTT
TRBJ1-6 few 14 - TRBV6-5 CASTFREGNSPLHF TGTGCCAGCACGTTCAGGGAGGGGAATTCACCCCTCCACTTT
TRBJ2-5 - 17 - TRBV25-1 CASSETPSTCFQETQYF TGTGCCAGCAGTGAGACTCCTAGCACATGTTTCCAAGAGACCCAGTACTTC
TRBJ2-5 - 13 TRBD2 TRBV2 CASTPGLEETQYF TGTGCCAGCACTCCGGGACTAGAAGAGACCCAGTACTTC
TRBJ2-2 - 13 - TRBV11-2 CASSLRGYGELFF TGTGCCAGCAGCTTAAGGGGATACGGGGAGCTGTTTTTT
TRBJ2-2 few 16 TRBD1 TRBV9 CASSVRRQGNTGELFF TGTGCCAGCAGCGTACGCAGACAGGGGAACACCGGGGAGCTGTTTTTT
TRBJ2-6 few 18 TRBD1 TRBV29-1 CSVEIRDRGLLGANVLTF TGCAGCGTTGAGATCCGGGACAGGGGGCTGCTCGGGGCCAACGTCCTGACTTTC
TRBJ1-2 few 11 - TRBV29-1 CSVEGLGGYTF TGCAGCGTTGAAGGGTTAGGTGGCTACACCTTC
TRBJ1-6 few 14 - TRBV6-5 CASSIGGGSSPLHF TGTGCCAGCAGCATTGGGGGTGGGTCTTCACCCCTCCACTTT
TRBJ1-1 - 13 - TRBV27 CASSLPGNTEAFF TGTGCCAGCAGTCTCCCGGGGAACACTGAAGCTTTCTTT
TRBJ2-7 - 17 TRBD1 TRBV4-1 CASSQSSAGTGLYEQYF TGCGCCAGCAGCCAATCCAGTGCCGGGACAGGGCTCTACGAGCAGTACTTC